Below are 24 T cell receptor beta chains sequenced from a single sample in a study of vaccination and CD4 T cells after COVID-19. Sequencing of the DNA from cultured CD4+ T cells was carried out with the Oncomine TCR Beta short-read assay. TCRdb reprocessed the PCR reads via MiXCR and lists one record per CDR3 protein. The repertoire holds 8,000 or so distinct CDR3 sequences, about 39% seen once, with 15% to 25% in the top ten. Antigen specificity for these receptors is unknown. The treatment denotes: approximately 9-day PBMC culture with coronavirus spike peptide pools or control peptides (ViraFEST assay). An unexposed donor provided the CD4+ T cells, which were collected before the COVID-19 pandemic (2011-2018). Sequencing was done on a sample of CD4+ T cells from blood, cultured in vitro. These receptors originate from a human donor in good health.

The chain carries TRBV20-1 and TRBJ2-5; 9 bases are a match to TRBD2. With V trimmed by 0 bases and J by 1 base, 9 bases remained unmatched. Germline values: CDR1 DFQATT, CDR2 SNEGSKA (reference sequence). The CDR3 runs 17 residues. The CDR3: CSAREASGERPQETQYF. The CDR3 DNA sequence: TGCAGTGCTAGAGAGGCTAGCGGGGAGCGTCCCCAAGAGACCCAGTACTTC.

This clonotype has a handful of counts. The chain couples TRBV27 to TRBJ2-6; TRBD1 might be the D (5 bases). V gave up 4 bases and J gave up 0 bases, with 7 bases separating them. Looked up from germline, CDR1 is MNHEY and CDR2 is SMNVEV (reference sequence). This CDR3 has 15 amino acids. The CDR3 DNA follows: TGTGCCAGCAGTTGGCAGGGCTCTGGGGCCAACGTCCTGACTTTC. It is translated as CASSWQGSGANVLTF. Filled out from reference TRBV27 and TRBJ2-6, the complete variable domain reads EAQVTQNPRYLITVTGKKLTVTCSQNMNHEYMSWYRQDPGLGLRQIYYSMNVEVTDKGDVPEGYKVSRKEKRNFPLILESPSPNQTSLYFCASSWQGSGANVLTFGAGSRLTVL.

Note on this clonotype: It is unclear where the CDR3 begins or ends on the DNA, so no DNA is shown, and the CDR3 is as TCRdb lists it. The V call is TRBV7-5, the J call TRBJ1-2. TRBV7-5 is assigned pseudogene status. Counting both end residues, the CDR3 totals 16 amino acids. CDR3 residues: CISVSARECTGYGYTF.

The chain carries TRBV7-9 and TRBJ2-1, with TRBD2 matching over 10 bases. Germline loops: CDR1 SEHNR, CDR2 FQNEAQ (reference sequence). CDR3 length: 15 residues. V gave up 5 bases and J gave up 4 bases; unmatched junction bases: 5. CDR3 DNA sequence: TGTGCCAGCAGCGCAATAGCGGGGGGTTACAATGAGCAGTTCTTC. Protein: CASSAIAGGYNEQFF.

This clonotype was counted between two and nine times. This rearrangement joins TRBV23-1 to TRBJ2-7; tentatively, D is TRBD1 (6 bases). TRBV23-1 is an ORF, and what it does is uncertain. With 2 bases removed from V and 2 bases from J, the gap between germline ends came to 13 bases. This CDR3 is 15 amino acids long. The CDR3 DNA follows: TGCGCCAGCAGTCAAGGCTTACAGGGTGCCTACGAGCAGTACTTC. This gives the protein CASSQGLQGAYEQYF.

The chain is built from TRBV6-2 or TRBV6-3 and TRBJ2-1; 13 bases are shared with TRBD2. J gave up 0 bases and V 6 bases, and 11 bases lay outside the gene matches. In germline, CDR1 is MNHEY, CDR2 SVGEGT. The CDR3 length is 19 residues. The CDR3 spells CASRPRLAGGKSSYNEQFF. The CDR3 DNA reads TGTGCCAGCAGGCCGCGACTAGCGGGGGGCAAGAGCTCCTACAATGAGCAGTTCTTC.

In DNA, the CDR3 is TGTGCCACCAGTAGTACTAGCGGGAGTACAGATACGCAGTATTTT. This encodes CATSSTSGSTDTQYF. The V gene is TRBV24-1, the J gene TRBJ2-3, with 11 bases identical to TRBD2. The trim removed 6 bases at V and 3 bases at J, leaving 4 bases unmatched. CDR1 KGHDR and CDR2 SFDVKD come from the germline V gene. The CDR3 is 15 residues long.

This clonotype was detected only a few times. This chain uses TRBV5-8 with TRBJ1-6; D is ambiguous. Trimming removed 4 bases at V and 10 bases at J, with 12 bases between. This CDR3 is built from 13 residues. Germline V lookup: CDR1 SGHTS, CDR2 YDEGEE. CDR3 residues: CASSRVLGSPLHF. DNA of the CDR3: TGTGCCAGCAGCCGGGTCCTTGGGTCACCCCTCCACTTT.

The CDR3 spells CASRQGDYGYTF. The CDR3 nucleotides are TGTGCCAGCAGGCAGGGGGACTATGGCTACACCTTC. The chain links TRBV6-2 or TRBV6-3 to TRBJ1-2, with 7 bases lining up with TRBD1. V was pared by 6 bases and J by 3 bases, with 1 base of the junction left unmatched. CDR3 length: 12 residues. Germline loops: CDR1 MNHEY, CDR2 SVGEGT.

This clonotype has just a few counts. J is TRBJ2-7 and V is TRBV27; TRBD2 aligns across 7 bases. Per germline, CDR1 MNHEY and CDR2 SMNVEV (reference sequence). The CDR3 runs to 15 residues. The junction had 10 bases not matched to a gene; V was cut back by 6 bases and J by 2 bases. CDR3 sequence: CASRLDSGATYEQYF. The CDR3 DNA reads TGTGCCAGCAGGCTAGACAGCGGGGCGACCTACGAGCAGTACTTC.

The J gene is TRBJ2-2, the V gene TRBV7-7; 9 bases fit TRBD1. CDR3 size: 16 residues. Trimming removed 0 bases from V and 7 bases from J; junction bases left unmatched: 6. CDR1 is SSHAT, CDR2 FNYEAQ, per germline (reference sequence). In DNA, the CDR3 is TGTGCCAGCAGCTTAGCTTCGACAGGGGGGATCGGGGAGCTGTTTTTT. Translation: CASSLASTGGIGELFF.

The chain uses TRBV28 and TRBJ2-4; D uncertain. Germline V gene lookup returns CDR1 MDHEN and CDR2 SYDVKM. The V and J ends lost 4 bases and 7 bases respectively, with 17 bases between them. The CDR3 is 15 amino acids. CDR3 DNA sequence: TGTGCCAGCAGTTCCCTCGGGTTAAGCCCCAACATTCAGTACTTC. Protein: CASSSLGLSPNIQYF.

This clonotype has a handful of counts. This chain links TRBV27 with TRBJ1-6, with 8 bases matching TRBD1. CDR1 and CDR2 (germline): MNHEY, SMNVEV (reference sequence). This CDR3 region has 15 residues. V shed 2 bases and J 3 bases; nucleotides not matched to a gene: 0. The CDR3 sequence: CASSLGQGYNSPLHF. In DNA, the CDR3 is TGTGCCAGCAGTTTAGGACAGGGCTATAATTCACCCCTCCACTTT.

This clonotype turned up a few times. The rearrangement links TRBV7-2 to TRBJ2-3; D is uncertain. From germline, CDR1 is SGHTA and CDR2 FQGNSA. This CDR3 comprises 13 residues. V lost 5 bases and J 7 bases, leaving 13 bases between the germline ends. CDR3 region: CASSPLRGYTQYF. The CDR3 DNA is TGTGCCAGCAGCCCCCTTAGAGGATATACGCAGTATTTT.

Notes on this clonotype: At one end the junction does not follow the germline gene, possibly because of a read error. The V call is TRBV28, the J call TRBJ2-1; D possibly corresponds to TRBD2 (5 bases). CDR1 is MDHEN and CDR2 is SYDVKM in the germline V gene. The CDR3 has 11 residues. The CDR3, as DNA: TGCGCCAGCAGTTTAAGCGGTTGGGAGTTCTTC. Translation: CASSLSGWEFF.

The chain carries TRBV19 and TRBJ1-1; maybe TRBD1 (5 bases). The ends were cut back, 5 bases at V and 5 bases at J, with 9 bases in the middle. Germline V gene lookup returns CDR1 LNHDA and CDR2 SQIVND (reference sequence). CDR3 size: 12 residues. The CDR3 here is CASSVAGTEAFF. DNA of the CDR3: TGTGCCAGTAGTGTAGCAGGGACTGAAGCTTTCTTT.

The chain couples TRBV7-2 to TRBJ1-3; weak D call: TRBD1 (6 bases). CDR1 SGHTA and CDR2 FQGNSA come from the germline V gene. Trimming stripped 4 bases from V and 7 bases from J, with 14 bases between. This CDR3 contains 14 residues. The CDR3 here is CASSSQGMGNTIYF. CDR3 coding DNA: TGTGCCAGCAGCTCACAGGGAATGGGGAACACCATATATTTT.

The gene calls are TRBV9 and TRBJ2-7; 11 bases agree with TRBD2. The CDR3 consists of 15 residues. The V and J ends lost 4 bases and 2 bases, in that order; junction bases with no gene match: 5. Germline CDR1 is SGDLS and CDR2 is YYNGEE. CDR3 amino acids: CASSQGLAVTYEQYF. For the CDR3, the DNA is TGTGCCAGCAGCCAGGGACTAGCGGTGACCTACGAGCAGTACTTC.

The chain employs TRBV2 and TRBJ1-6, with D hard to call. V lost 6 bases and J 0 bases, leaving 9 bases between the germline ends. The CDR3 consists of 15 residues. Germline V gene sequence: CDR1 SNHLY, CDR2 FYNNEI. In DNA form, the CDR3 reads TGTGCCAGCAGCTCCCAGAGCTCCTATAATTCACCCCTCCACTTT. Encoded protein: CASSSQSSYNSPLHF. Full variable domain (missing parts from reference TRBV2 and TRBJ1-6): EPEVTQTPSHQVTQMGQEVILRCVPISNHLYFYWYRQILGQKVEFLVSFYNNEISEKSEIFDDQFSVERPDGSNFTLKIRSTKLEDSAMYFCASSSQSSYNSPLHFGNGTRLTVT.

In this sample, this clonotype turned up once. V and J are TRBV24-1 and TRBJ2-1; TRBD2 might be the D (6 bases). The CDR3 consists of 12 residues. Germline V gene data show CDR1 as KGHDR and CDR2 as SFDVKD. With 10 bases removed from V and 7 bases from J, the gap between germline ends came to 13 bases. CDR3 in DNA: TGTGCCACTACCGGACTATTGAATGAGCAGTTCTTC. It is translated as CATTGLLNEQFF.

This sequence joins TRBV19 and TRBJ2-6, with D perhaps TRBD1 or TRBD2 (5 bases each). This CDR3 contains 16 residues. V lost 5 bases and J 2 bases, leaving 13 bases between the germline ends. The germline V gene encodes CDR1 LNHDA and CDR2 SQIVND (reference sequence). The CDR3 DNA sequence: TGTGCCAGTAGTGTGGAGAGGGGAACTGGGGCCAACGTCCTGACTTTC. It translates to CASSVERGTGANVLTF. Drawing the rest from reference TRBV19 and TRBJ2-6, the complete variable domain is DGGITQSPKYLFRKEGQNVTLSCEQNLNHDAMYWYRQDPGQGLRLIYYSQIVNDFQKGDIAEGYSVSREKKESFPLTVTSAQKNPTAFYLCASSVERGTGANVLTFGAGSRLTVL.

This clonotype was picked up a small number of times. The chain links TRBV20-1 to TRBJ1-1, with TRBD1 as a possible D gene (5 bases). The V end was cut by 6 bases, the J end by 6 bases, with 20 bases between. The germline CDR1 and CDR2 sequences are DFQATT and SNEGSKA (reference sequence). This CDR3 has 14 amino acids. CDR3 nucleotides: TGCAGTGCGTTGGGTGGGGCCACACTGGCTGAAGCTTTCTTT. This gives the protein CSALGGATLAEAFF.

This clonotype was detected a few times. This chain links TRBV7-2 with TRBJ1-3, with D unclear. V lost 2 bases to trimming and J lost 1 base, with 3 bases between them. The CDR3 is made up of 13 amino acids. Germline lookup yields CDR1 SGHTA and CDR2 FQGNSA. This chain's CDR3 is CASSLSSGNTIYF. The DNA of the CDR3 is TGTGCCAGCAGCTTATCGTCTGGAAACACCATATATTTT.

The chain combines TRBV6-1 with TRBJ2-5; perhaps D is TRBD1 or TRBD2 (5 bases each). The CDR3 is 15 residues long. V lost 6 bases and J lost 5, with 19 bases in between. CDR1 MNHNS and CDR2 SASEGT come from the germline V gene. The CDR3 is CASSRRMGTDETQYF. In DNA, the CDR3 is TGTGCCAGCAGCCGGCGCATGGGGACGGATGAGACCCAGTACTTC.